In this sample, the clone carrying this T cell receptor beta chain turned up a few times. The data were obtained in a study of early T cells in non-severe SARS-CoV-2 infection. CDR1 is SGHVS and CDR2 is FQNEAQ in the germline V gene. Trimming left V 1 base short and J 6 bases short, with 16 bases between. The CDR3 sequence is 15 residues long. In the library, individual cDNA molecules carried attached unique molecular identifiers. Via MiXCR, TCRdb re-called the 5' RACE reads, giving one row per CDR3 protein. In the table there are 35,000 to 45,000 distinct CDR3 sequences, 12% of which are singletons. This TCR came from an adult who was a healthcare worker with PCR-confirmed SARS-CoV-2 infection or an uninfected control (not recorded which). V and J are TRBV7-8 and TRBJ2-7; D unclear. Sequenced input: whole blood. CDR3 sequence (DNA): TGTGCCAGCAGCTTAGTGACCCCCACCGGCGGCGAGCAGTACTTC. Amino acid sequence: CASSLVTPTGGEQYF.